These 30 T cell receptor beta chains were sequenced from one sample in a study of blood T cells in healthy people across ages. With a J-beta primer mix and a sample-barcoded 5' primer, a second PCR ran roughly 6 to 11 cycles. TCRdb called the 5' RACE reads again in MiXCR, with one record for every CDR3 protein. The sample includes roughly 700,000 distinct CDR3 sequences, roughly 50% of them seen just once. The sequenced sample consisted of blood. These receptors all stem from a woman aged 55-69 years in good health.

The rearrangement joins TRBV7-2 to TRBJ2-5; 7 bases align to TRBD2. Near its end, the DNA agrees better with TRBJ2-7, so the J call may be wrong. The CDR3 is 14 amino acids. CDR1 and CDR2 (germline): SGHTA, FQGNSA. CDR3 region: CASSLRGTSGEQYF. The CDR3 region has the DNA TGTGCCAGCAGCTTGCGGGGGACGTCGGGCGAGCAGTACTTC.

V is TRBV4-2 and J is TRBJ2-2, with D perhaps TRBD1 (6 bases). Germline V gene data show CDR1 as LGHNA and CDR2 as YNFKEQ. Trimming removed 0 bases at V and 7 bases at J, with 33 bases between. CDR3 length: 22 residues. The CDR3: CASSQDPGRVGGRIFSIGELFF. Here the CDR3 DNA reads TGTGCCAGCAGCCAAGACCCTGGGCGGGTAGGGGGAAGGATATTCTCGATCGGGGAGCTGTTTTTT.

The chain joins TRBV7-3 to TRBJ2-7, with D possibly being TRBD1 (6 bases). Germline lookup yields CDR1 SGHTA and CDR2 FQGTGA. Trimming left V 3 bases short and J 0 bases short, with 12 bases between. This CDR3 contains 15 residues. The CDR3 DNA reads as TGTGCCAGCAGCTTCCCTCAGGGGTTCTCCTACGAGCAGTACTTC. Protein product: CASSFPQGFSYEQYF.

Only one count was recorded for this clonotype. The rearrangement uses TRBV24-1 and TRBJ1-6; 7 bases fit TRBD1. CDR1 and CDR2 from the germline V gene are KGHDR and SFDVKD. J lost 7 bases, V lost 2 bases, and 7 bases had no gene match. This CDR3 has 16 residues. DNA for the CDR3: TGTGCCACCAGTGATTCGGCAGGGGGTTGGAATTCACCCCTCCACTTT. Translating it yields CATSDSAGGWNSPLHF.

In the case of this clonotype: The junction and the germline gene differ at one end; a read error may be behind it. The V and J genes are TRBV20-1 and TRBJ2-7; no clear D. This CDR3 has 11 residues. CDR1 and CDR2 (germline): DFQATT, SNEGSKA (reference sequence). The CDR3 loop is CSARDGYEQHF. The CDR3 nucleotides are TGCAGTGCTAGAGATGGTTACGAGCAGCACTTC.

This rearrangement joins TRBV7-3 to TRBJ2-7, with D tentatively TRBD1 (5 bases). Trimming stripped 0 bases from V and 5 bases from J, with 14 bases between. The CDR3 covers 15 residues. Germline loops: CDR1 SGHTA, CDR2 FQGTGA. The CDR3: CASSLTGRERDEQYF. CDR3 coding DNA: TGTGCCAGCAGCTTAACGGGCAGGGAAAGGGACGAGCAGTACTTC.

The chain uses TRBV5-1 and TRBJ2-1; 7 positions agree with TRBD2. J gave up 10 bases and V 4 bases, and 8 bases lay outside the gene matches. CDR1 and CDR2 (germline): SGHRS, YFSETQ. This CDR3 has 13 residues. As DNA, the CDR3 is TGCGCCAGCAGCACCGGGACTACCTACGAGCAGTTCTTC. Amino acids: CASSTGTTYEQFF.

This sequence joins TRBV28 and TRBJ1-4; D uncertain. The CDR3 contains 14 residues. CDR1 is MDHEN, CDR2 SYDVKM, per germline. V was trimmed by 4 bases and J by 4 bases, leaving 10 bases between them. CDR3 bases: TGTGCCAGCAGTTCGCGTCACCTTAATGAAAAACTGTTTTTT. Translating gives CASSSRHLNEKLFF.

This chain uses TRBV20-1 with TRBJ2-1, with 8 bases that match TRBD2. Germline V lookup: CDR1 DFQATT, CDR2 SNEGSKA (reference sequence). Trimming at V came to 1 base and at J to 0 bases, leaving 5 bases not matched to a gene. The CDR3 totals 16 residues. CDR3 DNA sequence: TGCAGTGCTAGAGTCGGTAGCGGGAACTCCTACAATGAGCAGTTCTTC. Translation gives CSARVGSGNSYNEQFF.

Here the CDR3 reads CSARDRKGTSPAFF. CDR3 nucleotides: TGCAGTGCTAGAGATAGAAAGGGGACATCTCCCGCTTTCTTT. J is TRBJ1-1 and V is TRBV20-1, with D perhaps matching TRBD1 (6 bases). Deletions cut 0 bases from V and 11 bases from J, with 19 bases between. Germline V CDR1 and CDR2: DFQATT, SNEGSKA (reference sequence). This CDR3 spans 14 amino acids.

This chain links TRBV2 with TRBJ2-1; tentatively, D is TRBD2 (6 bases). Germline CDR1 is SNHLY and CDR2 is FYNNEI. V gave up 6 bases and J gave up 5 bases, with 11 bases separating them. This CDR3 spans 13 amino acids. DNA of the CDR3: TGTGCCAGCAGCCGGGACTCGCACAATGAGCAGTTCTTC. Protein product: CASSRDSHNEQFF.

J is TRBJ1-2 and V is TRBV20-1, with D perhaps TRBD1 (6 bases). CDR3 length: 13 residues. In germline, CDR1 is DFQATT, CDR2 SNEGSKA (reference sequence). Trimming took off 6 bases at V and 3 bases at J, with 14 bases between the two ends. CDR3: CSARQTGDYGYTF. The CDR3, as DNA: TGCAGTGCGAGACAGACAGGCGACTATGGCTACACCTTC.

The V and J genes are TRBV27 and TRBJ2-6, with 10 bases fitting TRBD1. This CDR3 has 16 residues. CDR1 and CDR2 from the germline V gene are MNHEY and SMNVEV (reference sequence). V was clipped by 5 bases and J by 4 bases; unmatched bases: 5. The CDR3, as DNA: TGTGCCAGCAGTCGGGACAGGGGAACAGGGGCCAACGTCCTGACTTTC. Its translation: CASSRDRGTGANVLTF.

About this clonotype: Relative to the germline gene, one junction end is altered; a read error may explain this. V usage is TRBV7-2 and J usage is TRBJ2-1; D possibly matches TRBD1 or TRBD2 (6 bases each). CDR3 size: 16 residues. Germline V lookup: CDR1 SGHTA, CDR2 FQGNSA. The CDR3 protein is CAGSLLGGASYNEQFF. CDR3 sequence (DNA): TGTGCCGGCAGCCTCCTGGGGGGCGCCTCCTACAATGAGCAGTTCTTC.

This chain joins TRBV12-3 or TRBV12-4 and TRBJ2-7; 8 bases fit TRBD1. The CDR3 runs 13 residues. The V segment lost 6 bases and the J segment 4 bases; nucleotides outside the gene matches: 5. The CDR3: CASRPGTGYEQYF. Here the CDR3 DNA reads TGTGCCAGCAGACCTGGGACAGGTTACGAGCAGTACTTC.

The V and J genes are TRBV24-1 and TRBJ1-1; no clear D. Looked up from germline, CDR1 is KGHDR and CDR2 is SFDVKD. V dropped 7 bases and J dropped 1 base, with 9 bases sitting between them. This CDR3 is built from 13 residues. The CDR3 DNA reads TGTGCCACCAGGGGATCGGAGAACACTGAAGCTTTCTTT. The encoded protein is CATRGSENTEAFF.

The sample holds a few counts of this clonotype. V usage is TRBV7-8 and J usage is TRBJ2-7; D is undetermined. The CDR3 extends over 15 amino acids. Germline loops: CDR1 SGHVS, CDR2 FQNEAQ. Trimming shortened V by 2 bases and J by 2 bases, and 13 bases separated the two germline ends. CDR3 in amino acids: CASSLRPIWTYEQYF. CDR3 bases: TGTGCCAGCAGCTTACGGCCAATTTGGACCTACGAGCAGTACTTC.

The CDR3: CASSFLTGTGGYEQYF. CDR3 nucleotides: TGTGCCAGCAGCTTCCTAACCGGGACAGGCGGCTACGAGCAGTACTTC. This chain joins TRBV7-2 and TRBJ2-5, with 8 bases lining up with TRBD1. The DNA end is a closer match to TRBJ2-7, so the J assignment may be wrong. Per the germline V gene, CDR1 is SGHTA and CDR2 is FQGNSA. CDR3 length: 16 residues.

This clonotype came up a few times. This chain connects TRBV20-1 to TRBJ2-4; 7 positions agree with TRBD2. The germline CDR1 and CDR2 sequences are DFQATT and SNEGSKA (reference sequence). The CDR3 contains 16 residues. V was clipped by 2 bases and J by 1 base; unmatched bases: 8. The chain's CDR3 is CSARLAGERAKNIQYF. For the CDR3, the DNA is TGCAGTGCTAGACTTGCGGGAGAGAGGGCCAAAAACATTCAGTACTTC.

This clonotype was found a few times. The V and J genes are TRBV7-2 and TRBJ2-1; 9 bases line up with TRBD2. The CDR3 length is 18 residues. CDR1 and CDR2 from the germline V gene are SGHTA and FQGNSA. The trim removed 3 bases at V and 0 bases at J, leaving 9 bases unmatched. This CDR3 is CASSLFSLTSGSYNEQFF. The CDR3 bases are TGTGCCAGCAGCTTGTTCTCATTGACTAGCGGCTCCTACAATGAGCAGTTCTTC.

This clonotype was seen only a few times. This chain joins TRBV6-1 and TRBJ1-2; D not resolved. From germline, CDR1 is MNHNS and CDR2 SASEGT. With 6 bases removed from V and 4 bases from J, the gap between germline ends came to 12 bases. The CDR3 contains 13 residues. The CDR3 bases are TGTGCCAGCAGCGTCGACGGATTCTATGGCTACACCTTC. Its translation: CASSVDGFYGYTF.

V is TRBV11-2 and J is TRBJ2-5; 8 bases map to TRBD1. TRBJ2-7 explains the end of the DNA better; the J call may be wrong. The CDR3 has 13 residues. CDR1 is SGHAT, CDR2 FQNNGV, per germline. This CDR3 reads CASRPGGYGEQYF. The CDR3 coding sequence is TGTGCCAGCAGGCCAGGGGGCTATGGCGAGCAGTACTTC.

The chain carries TRBV2 and TRBJ1-4; the D is unclear. Trimming pared 3 bases from V and 6 bases from J, leaving 2 bases between. The CDR3 has 11 residues. Germline V CDR1 and CDR2: SNHLY, FYNNEI. The CDR3 sequence is CASSDYEKLFF. CDR3 DNA sequence: TGTGCCAGCAGTGATTATGAAAAACTGTTTTTT.

The chain carries TRBV5-1 and TRBJ2-7; TRBD2 matches 7 bases. The germline CDR1 and CDR2 sequences are SGHRS and YFSETQ. The CDR3 contains 16 residues. With 4 bases clipped from V and 6 bases from J, the junction kept 16 bases outside the gene matches. The CDR3 region has the DNA TGCGCCAGCAGCCCCAACCCTACCGGGACTACAGTCGAGCAGTACTTC. This translates into CASSPNPTGTTVEQYF.

The chain carries TRBV4-3 and TRBJ1-2; 9 bases are a match to TRBD1. The CDR3 runs 15 residues. From germline, CDR1 is LGHNA and CDR2 YSLEER. The V gene end was trimmed by 4 bases and the J gene end by 6 bases; junction bases not matched to a gene: 9. DNA of the CDR3: TGCGCCAGCAGCCGGACGGACAGGGGCAGGGATGGCTACACCTTC. It yields the protein CASSRTDRGRDGYTF.

V usage is TRBV6-2 or TRBV6-3 and J usage is TRBJ2-1; TRBD2 matches 10 bases. The length of the CDR3 is 16 residues. The V and J ends lost 5 bases and 12 bases, in that order; junction bases with no gene match: 16. Germline CDR1 and CDR2: MNHEY and SVGEGT. CDR3 sequence: CASSPTLAGLLHVQFF. The CDR3 nucleotides are TGTGCCAGCAGTCCGACACTAGCGGGGTTACTACACGTGCAGTTCTTC.

The V and J genes are TRBV10-3 and TRBJ1-1; weak D call: TRBD1 (6 bases). Trimming cost V 4 bases and J 1 base, with 10 bases left between them. The CDR3 loop spans 14 amino acids. The V gene's germline CDR1 is ENHRY and CDR2 SYGVKD. The CDR3 loop is CAISGEGGNTEAFF. The CDR3 DNA sequence: TGTGCCATCAGTGGGGAAGGGGGGAACACTGAAGCTTTCTTT.

This clonotype was seen at least ten times. V usage is TRBV7-2 and J usage is TRBJ2-7; 14 bases map to TRBD2. V trimming: 4 bases; J trimming: 7 bases; junction bases outside the gene matches: 9. The germline V gene encodes CDR1 SGHTA and CDR2 FQGNSA. The CDR3 contains 16 residues. The DNA of the CDR3 is TGTGCCAGCAGCTCCGCCGGGACTAGCGGGAGTCGAGAGCAGTACTTC. This encodes CASSSAGTSGSREQYF.

The chain is built from TRBV4-3 and TRBJ2-7; 11 bases align to TRBD2. In germline, CDR1 is LGHNA, CDR2 YSLEER. With 1 base clipped from V and 3 bases from J, the junction kept 11 bases outside the gene matches. The CDR3 is 18 residues long. The CDR3 here is CASSQGITSGSFRYEQYF. The CDR3, as DNA: TGCGCCAGCAGCCAAGGAATTACTAGCGGGAGTTTCCGCTACGAGCAGTACTTC.

J is TRBJ2-7 and V is TRBV12-3 or TRBV12-4, with TRBD1 matching 8 bases. The CDR3 spans 15 residues. The trim removed 5 bases at V and 3 bases at J, leaving 9 bases unmatched. The chain's CDR3 is CASSPWTGTIYEQYF. CDR3 in DNA: TGTGCCAGCAGTCCCTGGACAGGGACGATCTACGAGCAGTACTTC.